Presented here are 15 T cell receptor beta chains from one specimen sequenced in a study of beta chain features in type 1 diabetes. Study-wide points: Shortening that was moderate but significant affected the TCRB CDR3s of Type 1 diabetes patients in all four CD4+ subsets.

No cognate antigen is known for these TCRs. Investigators reverse transcribed all isolated RNA, so they sequenced expressed TCRB transcripts. Sequenced by immunoSEQ multiplex PCR; TCRdb stores in-frame clones only, minus some. The table records about 700,000 clones, roughly 13% of them present only once. Source material: naive CD4+ T cells from blood. Source of these receptors: a man between 18 and 29 years old with type 1 diabetes.

The CDR3, as DNA: TGCAGCGTTGACAGGACAGGGGGCCACTATGGCTACACCTTC. This sequence encodes CSVDRTGGHYGYTF. J is TRBJ1-2 and V is TRBV29-1, with 11 nucleotides matching TRBD1. V lost 3 bases, J lost 3 bases, and 3 bases stayed unmatched. Germline CDR1 reads SQVTM; CDR2 reads ANQGSEA. The CDR3 runs to 14 residues.

The chain combines TRBV4-1 with TRBJ1-2; TRBD1 aligns across 8 bases. This CDR3 has 15 amino acids. V lost 4 bases to trimming and J lost 6 bases; unmatched junction nucleotides: 10. Germline V lookup: CDR1 MGHRA, CDR2 YSYEKL. The DNA of the CDR3 is TGCGCCAGCAGCCGTCCGGGACAGGCCGCAGATGGCTACACCTTC. Translated: CASSRPGQAADGYTF.

V and J are TRBV10-2 and TRBJ2-5; D is unclear. The CDR3 is made up of 15 amino acids. V was trimmed by 6 bases and J by 2 bases, leaving 16 bases between them. Germline loops: CDR1 WSHSY, CDR2 SAAADI. The CDR3 coding sequence is TGCGCCAGCAGCACCCACGTTCCAGGACAAGAGACCCAGTACTTC. It is translated as CASSTHVPGQETQYF.

In this sample, this clone turned up a few times. The chain is built from TRBV28 and TRBJ2-3; D is undetermined. CDR1 and CDR2 (germline): MDHEN, SYDVKM. V lost 6 bases and J 5 bases, leaving 9 bases between the germline ends. The CDR3 totals 12 residues. As DNA, the CDR3 is TGTGCCAGCAGCCGCGTAGTAGATACGCAGTATTTT. The encoded protein is CASSRVVDTQYF.

V is TRBV2 and J is TRBJ2-1; D may be TRBD2 (6 bases). The germline gives CDR1 SNHLY, CDR2 FYNNEI. The CDR3 loop spans 15 amino acids. The V end was cut by 4 bases, the J end by 5 bases, with 15 bases between. The CDR3: CASSVDLASNNEQFF. The CDR3 nucleotides are TGTGCCAGCAGTGTCGACCTAGCGTCAAACAATGAGCAGTTCTTC.

The chain carries TRBV28 and TRBJ1-1, with 9 nucleotides matching TRBD1. V lost 7 bases, J lost 4 bases, and 7 bases stayed unmatched. Germline V gene data show CDR1 as MDHEN and CDR2 as SYDVKM. The CDR3 runs to 14 residues. CDR3 sequence (DNA): TGTGCCAGCAATCCGGGACAGGGTTTCACTGAAGCTTTCTTT. Protein sequence: CASNPGQGFTEAFF.

In its sample, this clone was seen a few times. CDR3 amino acids: CASSLGNQGGGYTF. In nucleotides, the CDR3 is TGTGCCAGCAGTTTAGGAAACCAGGGGGGAGGCTACACCTTC. This rearrangement joins TRBV27 to TRBJ1-2; 7 bases are a match to TRBD1. The germline V gene encodes CDR1 MNHEY and CDR2 SMNVEV (reference sequence). V dropped 2 bases and J dropped 8; count of bases not matched to a gene: 8. The CDR3 has 14 residues.

This clone was detected a few times. Other nucleotide sequences from this sample produce the same CDR3. The chain joins TRBV4-1 to TRBJ1-1; TRBD1 might be the D (5 bases). The V gene lost 0 bases and the J gene lost 5 bases, with 13 bases spanning the gap. The germline gives CDR1 MGHRA, CDR2 YSYEKL. The CDR3 covers 15 residues. CDR3 DNA sequence: TGCGCCAGCAGCCAAGATAGGGGCAGAGGGACTGAAGCTTTCTTT. It codes for CASSQDRGRGTEAFF.

The chain carries TRBV5-4 and TRBJ1-1; weak D call: TRBD1 (5 bases). The CDR3 is 14 amino acids. Germline V CDR1 and CDR2: SGHNT, YYREEE (reference sequence). The germline V and J ends were trimmed by 4 bases and 0 bases, with 10 bases remaining between them. The CDR3, as DNA: TGTGCCAGCAGCATCCGGGACCTGAACACTGAAGCTTTCTTT. It encodes CASSIRDLNTEAFF.

The J gene is TRBJ1-1, the V gene TRBV14, with D possibly TRBD1 on 5 matching bases. Germline V gene lookup returns CDR1 SGHDN and CDR2 FVKESK. V was pared by 5 bases and J by 4 bases, with 11 bases between. This CDR3 region has 13 residues. The CDR3 here is CASSGQGGTEAFF. DNA of the CDR3: TGTGCCAGCAGCGGCCAGGGAGGCACTGAAGCTTTCTTT.

The table lists this clone with a few counts. The chain links TRBV5-1 to TRBJ2-3, with TRBD2 identical over 11 bases. Trimming cost V 0 bases and J 2 bases; bases outside gene matches: 5. Looked up from germline, CDR1 is SGHRS and CDR2 is YFSETQ. This CDR3 is 17 amino acids long. The DNA of the CDR3 is TGCGCCAGCAGCTTGGAGCTAGCGGGGGGCCTCACAGATACGCAGTATTTT. Translation: CASSLELAGGLTDTQYF.

J is TRBJ1-4 and V is TRBV18; no firm D call. Germline CDR1 KGHSH, CDR2 LQKENI. Trimming took off 5 bases at V and 4 bases at J, with 8 bases between the two ends. This CDR3 has 13 amino acids. The CDR3 DNA is TGTGCCAGCTCATCCGCAAATAATGAAAAACTGTTTTTT. This translates into CASSSANNEKLFF.

The gene calls are TRBV30 and TRBJ2-7, with D possibly TRBD2 on 6 matching bases. The length of the CDR3 is 12 residues. Germline CDR1 reads GTSNPN; CDR2 reads SVGIG (reference sequence). V lost 3 bases and J lost 4, with 10 bases in between. The CDR3 sequence is CAWRGGAYEQYF. Written as DNA, the CDR3 is TGTGCCTGGAGGGGCGGGGCGTACGAGCAGTACTTC. Drawing the rest from reference TRBV30 and TRBJ2-7, the complete variable domain is SQTIHQWPATLVQPVGSPLSLECTVEGTSNPNLYWYRQAAGRGLQLLFYSVGIGQISSEVPQNLSASRPQDRQFILSSKKLLLSDSGFYLCAWRGGAYEQYFGPGTRLTVT.

In this sample, this clone turned up a few times. Distinct nucleotide sequences in the sample also encode this CDR3. This sequence joins TRBV19 and TRBJ1-5, with D possibly TRBD1 on 5 matching bases. The CDR3 spans 15 residues. CDR1 LNHDA and CDR2 SQIVND come from the germline V gene (reference sequence). Trimming took off 1 base at V and 2 bases at J, with 9 bases between the two ends. CDR3 bases: TGTGCCAGTAGTATAGCAGGGTTGGGCAATCAGCCCCAGCATTTT. Its translation is CASSIAGLGNQPQHF.

Only a few counts were recorded for this clone. In DNA form, the CDR3 reads TGTGCCATCAGCCAGACAGGGTCTAATTCACCCCTCCACTTT. Its protein is CAISQTGSNSPLHF. The chain combines TRBV10-3 with TRBJ1-6, with 7 bases aligning to TRBD1. CDR3 length equals 14 residues. The germline CDR1 and CDR2 sequences are ENHRY and SYGVKD. The V and J ends lost 6 bases and 6 bases, in that order; junction bases with no gene match: 5.